Listed below are T cell receptor beta chains from one sample, sequenced in a study of CD4 T cells in relation to SARS-CoV-2 and coronaviruses. No cognate antigen is known for these TCRs. Measured with immunoSEQ multiplex PCR; TCRdb has only the in-frame clones, and not every one. This sample carries tens of thousands of clones, 77% of them seen once, and the ten largest clones take 2.8%. Sequencing used memory CD4+ T cells from PBMCs, cultured in vitro. These receptors came from an adult with COVID-19. CDR3s include the opening cysteine and the closing phenylalanine or tryptophan. D genes are given only for firm matches. The size of a clone is reported for some rows only, either as once, few or many, or as a class for expanded clones.

clone_size,j_call,d_call,v_call,cdr3_aa,cdr3_nt
-,TRBJ1-2,-,TRBV30,CAWSVQAGGYTF,TGTGCCTGGAGTGTACAGGCGGGAGGCTACACCTTC
-,TRBJ2-7,TRBD1,TRBV10-1,CASSEGQGANEQYF,TGCGCCAGCAGTGAAGGACAGGGGGCCAACGAGCAGTACTTC
few,TRBJ1-1,-,TRBV6-2/TRBV6-3,CASSFYTEAFF,TGTGCCAGCAGTTTTTACACTGAAGCTTTCTTT
-,TRBJ1-5,-,TRBV7-8,CASSFSGGRGYNQPQHF,TGTGCCAGCAGCTTCTCGGGTGGGCGCGGATACAATCAGCCCCAGCATTTT
-,TRBJ2-4,-,TRBV7-2,CASSPNVGANIQYF,TGTGCCAGCAGCCCTAACGTGGGAGCAAACATTCAGTACTTC
-,TRBJ1-3,-,TRBV5-1,CASSLVTAGSHTIYF,TGCGCCAGCAGCTTGGTTACTGCTGGATCCCACACCATATATTTT
-,TRBJ1-2,-,TRBV10-3,CAISEVGDYGYTF,TGTGCCATCAGTGAAGTAGGGGACTATGGCTACACCTTC
-,TRBJ2-5,-,TRBV5-1,CASRDKGQETQYF,TGCGCCAGCAGGGACAAAGGACAAGAGACCCAGTACTTC
few,TRBJ2-7,TRBD2,TRBV19,CASRTSGSSYEQYF,TGTGCCAGTAGGACTAGCGGGAGCTCCTACGAGCAGTACTTC
few,TRBJ1-4,-,TRBV30,CAWSVRGGELFF,TGTGCCTGGAGTGTAAGAGGGGGAGAACTGTTTTTT
-,TRBJ2-7,TRBD2,TRBV5-1,CASSPGIAGGEQYF,TGCGCCAGCAGCCCTGGCATAGCGGGAGGCGAGCAGTACTTC